These 19 T cell receptor beta chains share one sample of origin, sequenced in a study of cytomegalovirus exposure and HLA in healthy donors. Use of 60 Vbeta and 13 Jbeta primers characterized the PCR. The data were produced by immunoSEQ multiplex PCR, yet TCRdb's version contains in-frame clones alone and is incomplete. The table includes about 160,000 clones, about 75% detected once. Sequencing was performed on PBMCs. Receptor source: a woman between 45 and 60 years old in good health and CMV-seropositive.

This clone has more than one count but fewer than ten. The CDR3 region has the DNA TGTGCCAGCAGTGACCGCGGACTAGCGGGAGGGAACGGGTCCTACGAGCAGTACTTC. Protein: CASSDRGLAGGNGSYEQYF. The rearrangement uses TRBV6-4 and TRBJ2-5; 15 bases line up with TRBD2. The J call may not be correct, given that the DNA end is closer to TRBJ2-7. Germline CDR1 and CDR2: MRHNA and SNTAGT. This CDR3 comprises 19 residues.

This clone has only a few counts. The rearrangement links TRBV9 to TRBJ2-1, with 9 bases aligning to TRBD1. In germline, CDR1 is SGDLS, CDR2 YYNGEE. V lost 3 bases to trimming and J lost 1 base; unmatched junction nucleotides: 17. The CDR3 is made up of 20 amino acids. CDR3 amino acids: CASSDIDRGTTIPSYNEQFF. For the CDR3, the DNA is TGTGCCAGCAGCGATATCGACAGGGGGACCACAATACCATCCTACAATGAGCAGTTCTTC.

This chain joins TRBV27 and TRBJ2-1; 8 bases are shared with TRBD2. This CDR3 region has 13 residues. The junction had 0 bases not matched to a gene; V was cut back by 3 bases and J by 5 bases. Germline values: CDR1 MNHEY, CDR2 SMNVEV (reference sequence). The CDR3 sequence is CASSLREDNEQFF. The CDR3 DNA reads TGTGCCAGCAGTTTGCGGGAGGACAATGAGCAGTTCTTC.

The J gene is TRBJ2-5, the V gene TRBV29-1; 9 bases fit TRBD1. Germline V gene lookup returns CDR1 SQVTM and CDR2 ANQGSEA. This CDR3 contains 13 residues. The V and J ends lost 1 base and 11 bases, in that order; junction bases with no gene match: 8. CDR3 coding DNA: TGCAGCGTTGAAGGGGACAGGGCAGCGGAGCAGTACTTC. Translated, it gives CSVEGDRAAEQYF.

This rearrangement joins TRBV9 to TRBJ2-2, with TRBD1 matching 9 bases. The CDR3 is 17 residues long. V gave up 3 bases and J gave up 6 bases; unmatched junction bases: 12. Looked up from germline, CDR1 is SGDLS and CDR2 is YYNGEE. CDR3: CASSAPIDRGIAGELFF. CDR3 nucleotides: TGTGCCAGCAGCGCACCTATCGACAGGGGGATCGCCGGGGAGCTGTTTTTT.

V usage is TRBV2 and J usage is TRBJ2-1; no clear D. CDR1 SNHLY and CDR2 FYNNEI come from the germline V gene. The length of the CDR3 is 14 residues. Trimming removed 1 base at V and 0 bases at J, with 4 bases between. The CDR3 loop is CASSEVSSYNEQFF. DNA of the CDR3: TGTGCCAGCAGTGAAGTTAGCTCCTACAATGAGCAGTTCTTC. The variable domain in full, with the rest retrieved from reference TRBV2 and TRBJ2-1, is EPEVTQTPSHQVTQMGQEVILRCVPISNHLYFYWYRQILGQKVEFLVSFYNNEISEKSEIFDDQFSVERPDGSNFTLKIRSTKLEDSAMYFCASSEVSSYNEQFFGPGTRLTVL.

This clone was observed a handful of times. V usage is TRBV6-5 and J usage is TRBJ1-1, with no clear D. Germline assignment: CDR1 MNHEY and CDR2 SVGAGI. Trimming stripped 5 bases from V and 1 base from J, with 5 bases between. This CDR3 has 12 amino acids. The CDR3 DNA reads TGTGCCAGCAGTCGACAGAACACTGAAGCTTTCTTT. It encodes CASSRQNTEAFF.

The chain recombines TRBV18 with TRBJ2-1; 9 bases fit TRBD2. V shed 5 bases, J shed 3 bases, and the junction held 14 bases outside the gene matches. The CDR3 is 18 residues long. Germline V gene data show CDR1 as KGHSH and CDR2 as LQKENI. The CDR3 DNA sequence: TGTGCCAGCTCATCCCAACGGGGTAGCGGGAGAGACTACAATGAGCAGTTCTTC. Its protein product is CASSSQRGSGRDYNEQFF. The full variable domain, in which reference TRBV18 and TRBJ2-1 provide the parts outside the CDR3, is NAGVMQNPRHLVRRRGQEARLRCSPMKGHSHVYWYRQLPEEGLKFMVYLQKENIIDESGMPKERFSAEFPKEGPSILRIQQVVRGDSAAYFCASSSQRGSGRDYNEQFFGPGTRLTVL.

This clone is a singleton in its sample. V gene TRBV12-5 combines with J gene TRBJ1-1; D is perhaps TRBD1 (6 bases). The V end was cut by 2 bases, the J end by 3 bases, with 16 bases between. The germline CDR1 and CDR2 sequences are LGHNT and FRNRAP. The CDR3 length is 16 residues. The CDR3 nucleotides read TGTGCTAGTGGTTTGAATCCGGTGGGGGCTGACACTGAAGCTTTCTTT. Translation gives CASGLNPVGADTEAFF.

The chain recombines TRBV10-1 with TRBJ1-1, with D uncertain. The germline V gene encodes CDR1 WNHNN and CDR2 SYGVQD (reference sequence). CDR3 length equals 13 residues. Trimming pared 6 bases from V and 0 bases from J, leaving 8 bases between. The CDR3: CASSLGLNTEAFF. The CDR3 DNA reads as TGCGCCAGCAGCCTCGGTTTGAACACTGAAGCTTTCTTT.

The table lists this clone with a few counts. The chain carries TRBV7-9 and TRBJ2-3, with D perhaps matching TRBD2 (6 bases). The V gene lost 5 bases and the J gene lost 4 bases, with 10 bases spanning the gap. CDR3 length: 13 amino acids. Germline values: CDR1 SEHNR, CDR2 FQNEAQ (reference sequence). Written as DNA, the CDR3 is TGTGCCAGCAGCCACGGGAGAGCAGATACGCAGTATTTT. The encoded protein is CASSHGRADTQYF.

This clone was observed a few times. V is TRBV27 and J is TRBJ2-3, with 7 positions matching TRBD2. The V segment lost 6 bases and the J segment 2 bases; nucleotides outside the gene matches: 14. The CDR3 consists of 17 residues. The V gene's germline CDR1 is MNHEY and CDR2 SMNVEV (reference sequence). The CDR3: CASRRGETTASTDTQYF. Written as DNA, the CDR3 is TGTGCCAGCAGACGGGGGGAAACTACAGCATCCACAGATACGCAGTATTTT.

This clone was observed a handful of times. The rearrangement joins TRBV11-2 to TRBJ2-6; D remains ambiguous. Between the trimmed V and J ends, which lost 5 bases and 0 bases, there was a span of 14 bases. CDR3 length equals 17 residues. Germline CDR1 SGHAT, CDR2 FQNNGV. The CDR3 loop reads CASSPIRSRSGANVLTF. DNA of the CDR3: TGTGCCAGCAGCCCTATCCGGTCTCGCTCTGGGGCCAACGTCCTGACTTTC.

V and J are TRBV4-1 and TRBJ2-7; the match to TRBD1 covers 8 bases. Germline assignment: CDR1 MGHRA and CDR2 YSYEKL. The V segment lost 4 bases and the J segment 3 bases; nucleotides outside the gene matches: 8. This CDR3 is built from 15 residues. The chain's CDR3 is CASSPTDRVYYEQYF. CDR3 in DNA: TGCGCCAGCAGCCCTACGGACAGGGTATACTACGAGCAGTACTTC.

Regarding this clone: Germline and junction disagree at one end, which may indicate a read error. The V and J genes are TRBV6-5 and TRBJ1-1; D is undetermined. This CDR3 comprises 12 residues. The germline V gene has CDR1 MNHEY and CDR2 SVGAGI. The CDR3 region has the DNA TGCGTTATCCGGGGTGGGAACACTGAAGCTTTCTTT. It is translated as CVIRGGNTEAFF.

This clone was detected a few times. V is TRBV5-1 and J is TRBJ1-6; a possible D gene is TRBD1 (5 bases). Germline loops: CDR1 SGHRS, CDR2 YFSETQ. This CDR3 comprises 16 residues. Trimming stripped 0 bases from V and 5 bases from J, with 12 bases between. CDR3 coding DNA: TGCGCCAGCAGCTTGGCAGGGCAGGTTGATAATTCACCCCTCCACTTT. It specifies CASSLAGQVDNSPLHF.

The chain is built from TRBV30 and TRBJ1-2; 9 bases agree with TRBD1. Losses at the gene ends were 1 base for V and 7 bases for J; bases not matched to a gene: 4. The CDR3 consists of 13 residues. The V gene's germline CDR1 is GTSNPN and CDR2 SVGIG (reference sequence). The CDR3, as DNA: TGTGCCTGGAGTGGGGACAGGGACAGTGGCTACACCTTC. Its translation: CAWSGDRDSGYTF.

The rearrangement uses TRBV10-2 and TRBJ2-2, with unresolved D. This CDR3 spans 13 amino acids. CDR1 and CDR2 (germline): WSHSY, SAAADI. V was pared by 7 bases and J by 0 bases, with 6 bases between. The DNA of the CDR3 is TGCGCCAGCACCCGTCCGAACACCGGGGAGCTGTTTTTT. Protein product: CASTRPNTGELFF.

The genes are TRBV28 and TRBJ2-6, with D tentatively TRBD1 (5 bases). The CDR3 has 16 amino acids. Germline values: CDR1 MDHEN, CDR2 SYDVKM. Trimming took off 6 bases at V and 0 bases at J, with 12 bases between the two ends. This CDR3 reads CASRGLMGSGANVLTF. In DNA form, the CDR3 reads TGTGCCAGCAGGGGGCTGATGGGCTCTGGGGCCAACGTCCTGACTTTC. Supplemented by reference TRBV28 and TRBJ2-6, the full variable domain reads DVKVTQSSRYLVKRTGEKVFLECVQDMDHENMFWYRQDPGLGLRLIYFSYDVKMKEKGDIPEGYSVSREKKERFSLILESASTNQTSMYLCASRGLMGSGANVLTFGAGSRLTVL.